The TCR beta chain described here comes from a study of CD8 T cells in ankylosing spondylitis. General observations from the study: For ankylosing spondylitis blood, a TCR beta motif of fewer than 10 highly homologous variants appeared characteristic. Significant enrichment of disease-linked clones was reportedly seen in matched ankylosing spondylitis synovial fluid.

Construction of TCR beta libraries was performed using quantitative 5'-RACE with molecular barcodes. TCRdb analysed the 5' RACE reads with MiXCR anew, one entry per CDR3 protein. The table lists about 330,000 distinct CDR3 sequences, around 7.6% of them singletons, with less than 15% in the top ten. With respect to this clonotype: What it binds is not known.

Germline V gene lookup returns CDR1 SGHRS and CDR2 YFSETQ. Unmatched junction bases numbered 7, after V lost 1 base and J lost 5 bases. The CDR3 spans 15 residues. The sequence came from a male donor with ankylosing spondylitis. The chain joins TRBV5-1 to TRBJ2-7; 9 nucleotides align to TRBD2. What was sequenced was blood, either unsorted or a sorted T cell fraction (not recorded which). For the CDR3, the DNA is TGCGCCAGCAGCTTGAGGGCTAGCGGGAACCACGAGCAGTACTTC. Protein: CASSLRASGNHEQYF.